Below are 21 T cell receptor beta chains sequenced from a single sample in a study of blood T cells in healthy people across ages. Primers used in a second PCR of roughly 6 to 11 cycles were a sample-barcoded 5' primer and a J-beta primer mix. A single record per CDR3 protein comes from TCRdb applying MiXCR to the 5' RACE reads. Altogether 600,000 or so distinct CDR3 sequences are present, 47% being singletons, with the ten largest covering 20% to 25%. Source material: blood. The receptor set was obtained from an elderly man in good health.

There are many counts of this clonotype. The gene calls are TRBV5-1 and TRBJ2-5, with D uncertain. The germline gives CDR1 SGHRS, CDR2 YFSETQ. Trimming left V 1 base short and J 5 bases short, with 9 bases between. The CDR3 contains 13 residues. The CDR3 nucleotides read TGCGCCAGCAGCTTGAGAGATCGGGAGACCCAGTACTTC. It codes for CASSLRDRETQYF.

J is TRBJ2-3 and V is TRBV9; D unresolved. The germline gives CDR1 SGDLS, CDR2 YYNGEE. The CDR3 spans 15 residues. Trimming cost V 3 bases and J 2 bases, with 13 bases left between them. The CDR3 loop reads CASSAEAHHTDTQYF. In DNA form, the CDR3 reads TGTGCCAGCAGCGCCGAGGCCCACCACACAGATACGCAGTATTTT.

This clonotype was seen a few times. The chain uses TRBV27 and TRBJ2-7; D not resolved. The CDR3 length is 12 residues. V was trimmed by 1 base and J by 6 bases, leaving 7 bases between them. CDR1 is MNHEY and CDR2 is SMNVEV in the germline V gene (reference sequence). CDR3 sequence (DNA): TGTGCCAGCAGTTTATTTGGTCTCGAGCAGTACTTC. It codes for CASSLFGLEQYF.

The chain uses TRBV4-3 and TRBJ2-7, with 9 bases identical to TRBD2. The ends lost 3 bases at V and 5 bases at J; junction bases unmatched: 8. The CDR3 totals 15 residues. CDR1 and CDR2 from the germline V gene are LGHNA and YSLEER. CDR3 in DNA: TGCGCCAGCAGCCAGACGGGACTAGCTGCGAACGAGCAGTACTTC. Translating it yields CASSQTGLAANEQYF.

This clonotype has a count of ten or more. The chain employs TRBV9 and TRBJ1-6; tentatively, D is TRBD1 (6 bases). V lost 0 bases and J 7 bases, leaving 14 bases between the germline ends. Germline V gene data show CDR1 as SGDLS and CDR2 as YYNGEE. CDR3 size: 16 residues. Here the CDR3 DNA reads TGTGCCAGCAGCGTAGGGCCGGGGGCGGAGAATTCACCCCTCCACTTT. Its translation: CASSVGPGAENSPLHF.

The chain uses TRBV7-2 and TRBJ2-7; tentatively, D is TRBD2 (6 bases). The V end was cut by 5 bases, the J end by 5 bases, with 13 bases between. The CDR3 covers 13 residues. Germline V gene data show CDR1 as SGHTA and CDR2 as FQGNSA. The CDR3 DNA is TGTGCCAGCAGCGGCGGGGCGGGGAACGAGCAGTACTTC. Its protein product is CASSGGAGNEQYF.

The chain has TRBV14 and TRBJ2-7, with D perhaps matching TRBD2 (5 bases). Per germline, CDR1 SGHDN and CDR2 FVKESK. Trimming pared 2 bases from V and 9 bases from J, leaving 14 bases between. The CDR3 totals 13 residues. CDR3 sequence: CASSQYQSRGQYF. In DNA form, the CDR3 reads TGTGCCAGCAGCCAATACCAGTCTCGGGGGCAGTACTTC.

This clonotype appeared many times. The chain employs TRBV6-5 and TRBJ1-1; D not resolved. Germline V lookup: CDR1 MNHEY, CDR2 SVGAGI. The CDR3 covers 14 residues. V gave up 0 bases and J gave up 2 bases, with 7 bases separating them. The CDR3 sequence is CASSYSEPNTEAFF. The CDR3 DNA reads TGTGCCAGCAGTTACTCAGAACCAAACACTGAAGCTTTCTTT.

In this sample, this clonotype turned up a few times. V gene TRBV6-6 combines with J gene TRBJ2-5, with D possibly being TRBD2 (7 bases). The closer fit of TRBJ2-7 to the DNA end suggests the J call may be wrong. Germline assignment: CDR1 MNHNY and CDR2 SVGAGI (reference sequence). This CDR3 is built from 14 residues. CDR3 sequence (DNA): TGTGCCAGCAGTTACCTGGCAGGGGAGGGCGAGCAGTACTTC. Translated, it gives CASSYLAGEGEQYF.

The chain joins TRBV3-1 to TRBJ2-1; 7 nucleotides line up with TRBD2. Trimming removed 1 base from V and 0 bases from J; junction bases left unmatched: 6. CDR3 length: 17 amino acids. CDR1 and CDR2 from the germline V gene are LGHDT and YNNKEL (reference sequence). The CDR3, as DNA: TGTGCCAGCAGCCAAGGGGGGGGGTGGAACTCCTACAATGAGCAGTTCTTC. Protein product: CASSQGGGWNSYNEQFF.

This clonotype occurred a few times. The chain has TRBV29-1 and TRBJ1-2; the D gene is possibly TRBD1 (5 bases). This CDR3 is built from 14 residues. Trimming took off 2 bases at V and 2 bases at J, with 12 bases between the two ends. CDR1 and CDR2 from the germline V gene are SQVTM and ANQGSEA. CDR3 protein: CSVEPGRGNYGYTF. CDR3 nucleotides: TGCAGCGTTGAACCGGGACGGGGGAACTATGGCTACACCTTC.

V gene TRBV7-2 combines with J gene TRBJ2-7; tentatively, D is TRBD2 (6 bases). Germline V gene sequence: CDR1 SGHTA, CDR2 FQGNSA. Trimming cost V 4 bases and J 8 bases, with 12 bases left between them. CDR3 length: 12 residues. The CDR3 DNA reads TGTGCCAGCAGCTCGGGAGTGGAGAAGCAGTACTTC. Amino acid sequence: CASSSGVEKQYF.

This clonotype was observed a handful of times. V usage is TRBV29-1 and J usage is TRBJ2-7; 9 bases agree with TRBD1. The trim removed 6 bases at V and 5 bases at J, leaving 5 bases unmatched. This CDR3 spans 12 amino acids. Germline values: CDR1 SQVTM, CDR2 ANQGSEA. The CDR3 nucleotides are TGCAGCGTGTCGACAGGGGGAAACGAGCAGTACTTC. Protein sequence: CSVSTGGNEQYF.

This clonotype was seen more than once but under ten times. The J gene is TRBJ2-7, the V gene TRBV7-2; D gene unclear. The V end lost 3 bases, the J end lost 4 bases, and 7 bases lay between the germline ends. CDR3 size: 12 residues. Germline V gene lookup returns CDR1 SGHTA and CDR2 FQGNSA. CDR3 DNA sequence: TGTGCCAGCAGCTTTTTCGCGTACGAGCAGTACTTC. Its translation is CASSFFAYEQYF. The variable domain in full, completed from reference TRBV7-2 and TRBJ2-7, reads GAGVSQSPSNKVTEKGKDVELRCDPISGHTALYWYRQSLGQGLEFLIYFQGNSAPDKSGLPSDRFSAERTGGSVSTLTIQRTQQEDSAVYLCASSFFAYEQYFGPGTRLTVT.

The gene calls are TRBV4-3 and TRBJ2-7; 8 bases fit TRBD2. J lost 6 bases, V lost 4 bases, and 8 bases had no gene match. The germline CDR1 and CDR2 sequences are LGHNA and YSLEER. The CDR3 loop spans 14 amino acids. The CDR3 is CASSRVAGPSEQYF. The CDR3 DNA reads TGCGCCAGCAGCCGCGTAGCGGGACCGTCCGAGCAGTACTTC.

This clonotype was recorded a few times. The chain is built from TRBV20-1 and TRBJ2-7; D might be TRBD2 (6 bases). Germline loops: CDR1 DFQATT, CDR2 SNEGSKA (reference sequence). This CDR3 has 12 residues. The ends were cut back, 6 bases at V and 2 bases at J, with 11 bases in the middle. The CDR3 protein is CSAPGTPYEQYF. The CDR3 DNA sequence: TGCAGTGCGCCCGGGACTCCCTACGAGCAGTACTTC.

A few counts support this clonotype. The CDR3 DNA reads TGCAGTGCTAGAGACTACAGGGACAATGAGCAGTTCTTC. Translating it yields CSARDYRDNEQFF. This chain uses TRBV20-1 with TRBJ2-1, with D perhaps TRBD1 (6 bases). CDR1 and CDR2 (germline): DFQATT, SNEGSKA (reference sequence). CDR3 size: 13 residues. Trimming took off 0 bases at V and 5 bases at J, with 8 bases between the two ends.

The V and J genes are TRBV5-1 and TRBJ2-5; a weak D match, TRBD1 (5 bases). V lost 7 bases, J lost 11 bases, and 30 bases lay in between. Germline V gives CDR1 SGHRS, CDR2 YFSETQ. The CDR3 consists of 16 residues. The CDR3: CASSITQGSGHNEQYF. In DNA, the CDR3 is TGCGCCAGCTCCATAACCCAGGGAAGTGGCCACAATGAGCAGTACTTC.

The rearrangement uses TRBV5-4 and TRBJ2-7; TRBD1 agrees at 7 bases. V lost 4 bases, J lost 3 bases, and 10 bases stayed unmatched. The CDR3 is 15 residues long. Per the germline V gene, CDR1 is SGHNT and CDR2 is YYREEE (reference sequence). The chain's CDR3 is CASSRAGQANYEQYF. The CDR3 DNA sequence: TGTGCCAGCAGCCGCGCTGGACAGGCAAACTACGAGCAGTACTTC. The whole variable domain, remainder taken from reference TRBV5-4 and TRBJ2-7, is ETGVTQSPTHLIKTRGQQVTLRCSSQSGHNTVSWYQQALGQGPQFIFQYYREEENGRGNFPPRFSGLQFPNYSSELNVNALELDDSALYLCASSRAGQANYEQYFGPGTRLTVT.

The chain uses TRBV7-3 and TRBJ2-1, with D tentatively TRBD2 (6 bases). The better agreement between TRBJ2-7 and the DNA end casts doubt on the J call. The CDR3 has 14 amino acids. The germline V gene encodes CDR1 SGHTA and CDR2 FQGTGA. As DNA, the CDR3 is TGTGCCAGCAGCTCAGCGGGCCCCTACAATGAGCAGTACTTC. This sequence encodes CASSSAGPYNEQYF.

The genes are TRBV27 and TRBJ2-3; perhaps D is TRBD1 or TRBD2 (5 bases each). CDR1 is MNHEY and CDR2 is SMNVEV in the germline V gene (reference sequence). The CDR3 runs to 16 residues. Trimming removed 4 bases at V and 0 bases at J, with 14 bases between. The chain's CDR3 is CASSYKRGPSTDTQYF. The CDR3 nucleotides are TGTGCCAGCAGTTATAAGAGGGGTCCTAGCACAGATACGCAGTATTTT.